These 2 T cell receptor beta chains came from one sample sequenced in a study of blood T cell repertoires in COVID-19. The method was immunoSEQ multiplex PCR; TCRdb's version includes in-frame clones alone and lacks a portion of them. The repertoire holds tens of thousands of clones, with 65% to 80% as singletons. The sample was peripheral blood. The receptors were sampled from a human donor with active or convalescent COVID-19. The donor label of this sample is uncertain.

The chain combines TRBV10-2 with TRBJ1-5, with no clear D. CDR3 length: 15 amino acids. The germline V and J ends were trimmed by 0 bases and 0 bases, with 6 bases remaining between them. Germline values: CDR1 WSHSY, CDR2 SAAADI. The CDR3 DNA reads TGCGCCAGCAGTGAGTCGTACAGTAGCAATCAGCCCCAGCATTTT. Residues: CASSESYSSNQPQHF.

Here the CDR3 DNA reads TGTGCCATCAGTGAGCGAGACGGGACAGGGAGTCAGCCCCAGCATTTT. Protein: CAISERDGTGSQPQHF. The chain couples TRBV10-3 to TRBJ1-5; 9 positions match TRBD1. V lost 2 bases, J lost 6 bases, and 8 bases stayed unmatched. The CDR3 runs to 16 residues. The germline V gene encodes CDR1 ENHRY and CDR2 SYGVKD.